Presented here are 30 T cell receptor beta chains from one specimen sequenced in a study of early T cells in non-severe SARS-CoV-2 infection. TCRdb reanalysed the 5' RACE reads using MiXCR and keeps one entry per CDR3 protein. The repertoire holds about 63,000 distinct CDR3 sequences, with roughly 13% as singletons. Sequencing was carried out using whole blood. The origin of the receptors is an adult who was a healthcare worker with PCR-confirmed SARS-CoV-2 infection or an uninfected control (not recorded which).

The V gene is TRBV29-1, the J gene TRBJ1-1; 7 bases line up with TRBD1. CDR1 and CDR2 (germline): SQVTM, ANQGSEA. With V trimmed by 5 bases and J by 11 bases, 8 bases remained unmatched. CDR3 length equals 11 residues. The CDR3 bases are TGCAGCGTTTACGGACAGGAAGATGCTTTCTTT. Translation gives CSVYGQEDAFF. The variable domain in full, completed from reference TRBV29-1 and TRBJ1-1, reads SAVISQKPSRDICQRGTSLTIQCQVDSQVTMMFWYRQQPGQSLTLIATANQGSEATYESGFVIDKFPISRPNLTFSTLTVSNMSPEDSSIYLCSVYGQEDAFFGQGTRLTVV.

This clonotype was picked up many times. The V call is TRBV27, the J call TRBJ2-1, with TRBD2 identical over 8 bases. Unmatched junction bases numbered 11, after V lost 5 bases and J lost 8 bases. CDR3 length equals 15 residues. CDR1 MNHEY and CDR2 SMNVEV come from the germline V gene (reference sequence). The CDR3 is CASSLMVAGWDEQFF. The DNA for the CDR3 is TGTGCCAGCAGTCTGATGGTAGCGGGGTGGGATGAGCAGTTCTTC.

This clonotype was picked up many times. The rearrangement joins TRBV5-1 to TRBJ1-2; possible D gene TRBD1, 6 bases. Deletions cut 2 bases from V and 4 bases from J, with 12 bases between. The V gene's germline CDR1 is SGHRS and CDR2 YFSETQ. The CDR3 runs 14 residues. CDR3 DNA sequence: TGCGCCAGCAGCTTAGGGGGTGGCAGCTATGGCTACACCTTC. Amino acids: CASSLGGGSYGYTF. Full variable domain (remainder filled in from reference TRBV5-1 and TRBJ1-2): KAGVTQTPRYLIKTRGQQVTLSCSPISGHRSVSWYQQTPGQGLQFLFEYFSETQRNKGNFPGRFSGRQFSNSRSEMNVSTLELGDSALYLCASSLGGGSYGYTFGSGTRLTVV.

This clonotype was detected only a few times. This chain uses TRBV6-2 or TRBV6-3 with TRBJ1-5; 7 nucleotides line up with TRBD1. The germline gives CDR1 MNHEY, CDR2 SVGEGT. The CDR3 length is 15 residues. V shed 2 bases, J shed 7 bases, and the junction held 8 bases outside the gene matches. CDR3 nucleotide sequence: TGTGCCAGCAGTTACAACAGGGGAGAGAGGCAGCCCCAGCATTTT. It is translated as CASSYNRGERQPQHF.

Many counts were recorded for this clonotype. The rearrangement joins TRBV18 to TRBJ2-7, with 9 bases identical to TRBD1. Trimming took 3 bases from V and 5 from J; bases not matched to a gene: 2. The CDR3 has 13 amino acids. Germline assignment: CDR1 KGHSH and CDR2 LQKENI. The DNA of the CDR3 is TGTGCCAGCTCACCCCGACAGGGGGACGAGCAGTACTTC. It specifies CASSPRQGDEQYF.

This clonotype occurred many times. This chain uses TRBV18 with TRBJ1-2, with 7 bases that match TRBD1. Trimming at V came to 3 bases and at J to 6 bases, leaving 10 bases not matched to a gene. Germline lookup yields CDR1 KGHSH and CDR2 LQKENI. This CDR3 comprises 15 residues. The CDR3: CASSPETGWPDGYTF. In DNA form, the CDR3 reads TGTGCCAGCTCACCCGAGACAGGGTGGCCGGATGGCTACACCTTC.

The J gene is TRBJ1-1, the V gene TRBV6-5; D might be TRBD1 (5 bases). This CDR3 is built from 16 residues. V lost 7 bases and J lost 3, with 21 bases in between. Germline V CDR1 and CDR2: MNHEY, SVGAGI. The CDR3, as DNA: TGTGCCAGCATCCCCCGGGGGGGATATACGTACACTGAAGCTTTCTTT. Amino acid sequence: CASIPRGGYTYTEAFF.

This clonotype was seen a few times. V and J are TRBV27 and TRBJ1-4; D ambiguous. The V and J ends lost 5 bases and 8 bases respectively, with 15 bases between them. The CDR3 has 14 residues. Germline CDR1 is MNHEY and CDR2 is SMNVEV (reference sequence). Here the CDR3 reads CASSTSQWSEKLFF. The CDR3, as DNA: TGTGCCAGCAGTACCTCTCAGTGGAGCGAAAAACTGTTTTTT.

This clonotype was found many times. This chain connects TRBV2 to TRBJ2-3; 7 bases are a match to TRBD1. CDR3 size: 11 residues. Unmatched junction bases numbered 2, after V lost 9 bases and J lost 5 bases. CDR1 and CDR2 (germline): SNHLY, FYNNEI. This CDR3 reads CASPGGDTQYF. DNA of the CDR3: TGTGCCAGTCCAGGGGGAGATACGCAGTATTTT.

This clonotype was recorded a few times. The chain uses TRBV27 and TRBJ1-1, with D possibly TRBD1 on 5 matching bases. Germline V gene sequence: CDR1 MNHEY, CDR2 SMNVEV (reference sequence). Deletions cut 5 bases from V and 3 bases from J, with 10 bases between. This CDR3 spans 13 amino acids. Here the CDR3 reads CASSPDTDTEAFF. The CDR3 coding sequence is TGTGCCAGCAGTCCGGACACCGACACTGAAGCTTTCTTT.

In its sample, this clonotype was seen a few times. The chain is built from TRBV6-5 and TRBJ1-1, with 8 positions matching TRBD1. Germline V gene sequence: CDR1 MNHEY, CDR2 SVGAGI. The CDR3 contains 14 residues. V was clipped by 7 bases and J by 5 bases; unmatched bases: 9. The CDR3 sequence: CASTVQGGWTEAFF. For the CDR3, the DNA is TGTGCCAGCACGGTACAGGGGGGTTGGACTGAAGCTTTCTTT.

As concerns this clonotype: With a much larger clone just one base away, this may be a read error. The rearrangement uses TRBV12-3 or TRBV12-4 and TRBJ2-2, with D tentatively TRBD1 (7 bases). The germline V and J ends were trimmed by 6 bases and 5 bases, with 19 bases remaining between them. The CDR3 extends over 16 amino acids. In nucleotides, the CDR3 is TGTGCCAGCAGCCCTCTCCTCAGGGGGGAGACCGGGGAGCTGTTTTTT. Its translation: CASSPLLRGETGELFF.

The chain is built from TRBV13 and TRBJ2-1; tentatively, D is TRBD1 (5 bases). This CDR3 comprises 14 residues. Trimming took 1 base from V and 4 from J, leaving 8 bases between them. CDR1 and CDR2 (germline): PRHDT, FYEKMQ (reference sequence). The CDR3 DNA is TGTGCCAGCAGCTTAGAGGGGCTGTACAATGAGCAGTTCTTC. Amino acid sequence: CASSLEGLYNEQFF.

CDR3 bases: TGTGCCAGCAGTGTCACTAGTTACAATGAGCAGTTCTTC. Residues: CASSVTSYNEQFF. The chain has TRBV6-4 and TRBJ2-1, with D perhaps TRBD2 (5 bases). V lost 4 bases to trimming and J lost 4 bases, with 8 bases between them. CDR3 length: 13 residues. Germline lookup yields CDR1 MRHNA and CDR2 SNTAGT.

This clonotype has a count of ten or more. This chain links TRBV7-9 with TRBJ2-3; 8 bases fit TRBD2. Germline V gene data show CDR1 as SEHNR and CDR2 as FQNEAQ (reference sequence). The CDR3 has 14 residues. With 2 bases clipped from V and 6 bases from J, the junction kept 4 bases outside the gene matches. In DNA, the CDR3 is TGTGCCAGCAGCTTAAGCGGGGGTCTGGATACGCAGTATTTT. Translation: CASSLSGGLDTQYF.

This clonotype was observed many times. The chain is built from TRBV20-1 and TRBJ2-6; D perhaps matches TRBD2 (6 bases). CDR1 and CDR2 from the germline V gene are DFQATT and SNEGSKA (reference sequence). The CDR3 runs to 16 residues. Trimming shortened V by 3 bases and J by 1 base, and 13 bases separated the two germline ends. CDR3 DNA: TGCAGTGCTAGTAGGGGAGGCGTGTCTGGGGCCAACGTCCTGACTTTC. As protein: CSASRGGVSGANVLTF.

This clonotype was found many times. The chain has TRBV11-2 and TRBJ2-1, with TRBD1 matching 8 bases. There are 15 residues in the CDR3. Germline V gene data show CDR1 as SGHAT and CDR2 as FQNNGV. The V gene end was trimmed by 6 bases and the J gene end by 5 bases; junction bases not matched to a gene: 9. The CDR3 sequence: CASRDRGLRNNEQFF. CDR3 DNA sequence: TGTGCCAGCAGAGACAGGGGACTCCGCAACAATGAGCAGTTCTTC.

This clonotype was seen at least ten times. V is TRBV6-1 and J is TRBJ2-7; no reliable D call. The CDR3 consists of 13 residues. Trimming removed 7 bases from V and 4 bases from J, with 14 bases in between. Germline loops: CDR1 MNHNS, CDR2 SASEGT. The CDR3 loop reads CASTPGWIYEQYF. CDR3 DNA sequence: TGTGCCAGCACCCCCGGTTGGATTTACGAGCAGTACTTC.

The V call is TRBV5-1, the J call TRBJ2-2; a weak D match, TRBD1 (5 bases). There are 16 residues in the CDR3. V lost 4 bases, J lost 0 bases, and 13 bases lay in between. Germline V CDR1 and CDR2: SGHRS, YFSETQ. The CDR3 coding sequence is TGCGCCAGCAGCCCACAGGTGACTGCGAACACCGGGGAGCTGTTTTTT. Protein: CASSPQVTANTGELFF.

This clonotype was seen at least ten times. The gene calls are TRBV20-1 and TRBJ1-5; D gene ambiguous. Germline-derived CDR1 and CDR2 are DFQATT and SNEGSKA (reference sequence). This CDR3 contains 13 residues. With 3 bases removed from V and 0 bases from J, the gap between germline ends came to 6 bases. The DNA of the CDR3 is TGCAGTGCTAGTGAACGTAGCAATCAGCCCCAGCATTTT. Encoded protein: CSASERSNQPQHF.

The chain is built from TRBV3-1 and TRBJ2-5; D unresolved. The germline CDR1 and CDR2 sequences are LGHDT and YNNKEL (reference sequence). The V end lost 3 bases, the J end lost 3 bases, and 5 bases lay between the germline ends. This CDR3 has 12 residues. In DNA, the CDR3 is TGTGCCAGCAGCCACTACGAAGAGACCCAGTACTTC. Translating gives CASSHYEETQYF.

This chain uses TRBV29-1 with TRBJ1-2, with 7 bases aligning to TRBD1. This CDR3 spans 14 amino acids. V lost 0 bases, J lost 4 bases, and 5 bases stayed unmatched. From germline, CDR1 is SQVTM and CDR2 ANQGSEA. The CDR3 region is CSVEERDSIYGYTF. In DNA, the CDR3 is TGCAGCGTTGAAGAAAGGGACAGCATCTATGGCTACACCTTC.

This clonotype was detected a few times. The J gene is TRBJ2-7, the V gene TRBV27; 13 bases are a match to TRBD2. Germline values: CDR1 MNHEY, CDR2 SMNVEV (reference sequence). The junction had 8 bases not matched to a gene; V was cut back by 5 bases and J by 7 bases. The length of the CDR3 is 15 residues. The CDR3 spells CASSLGTSGDREQYF. The DNA for the CDR3 is TGTGCCAGCAGTCTCGGGACTAGCGGGGACCGGGAGCAGTACTTC.

The rearrangement joins TRBV11-1 to TRBJ2-3, with 8 bases aligning to TRBD1. The CDR3 consists of 14 residues. Germline lookup yields CDR1 SGHAT and CDR2 FQDESV (reference sequence). V lost 7 bases to trimming and J lost 2 bases; unmatched junction nucleotides: 5. CDR3 in amino acids: CASTWDRSTDTQYF. DNA for the CDR3: TGTGCCAGCACCTGGGACAGGTCCACAGATACGCAGTATTTT.

This clonotype was observed at least ten times. V is TRBV6-4 and J is TRBJ2-3; D gene ambiguous. CDR1 is MRHNA, CDR2 SNTAGT, per germline. CDR3 length: 14 residues. V lost 2 bases and J lost 0, with 6 bases in between. The CDR3 coding sequence is TGTGCCAGCAGTGACGGCTTTAGCACAGATACGCAGTATTTT. This sequence encodes CASSDGFSTDTQYF.

This clonotype was seen more than once but under ten times. The J gene is TRBJ2-1, the V gene TRBV9, with D perhaps matching TRBD1 (5 bases). The CDR3 is made up of 13 amino acids. Germline V gene data show CDR1 as SGDLS and CDR2 as YYNGEE. V lost 3 bases and J lost 10, with 14 bases in between. CDR3 loop: CASSASRATEQFF. The CDR3 nucleotides read TGTGCCAGCAGCGCAAGCAGGGCCACCGAGCAGTTCTTC.

This clonotype was seen more than once but under ten times. This rearrangement joins TRBV3-1 to TRBJ2-7; D is ambiguous. The V end was cut by 0 bases, the J end by 3 bases, with 12 bases between. Germline loops: CDR1 LGHDT, CDR2 YNNKEL (reference sequence). The CDR3 is made up of 15 amino acids. Here the CDR3 reads CASSQERTPGYEQYF. The CDR3 region has the DNA TGTGCCAGCAGCCAAGAACGTACCCCGGGCTACGAGCAGTACTTC.

This clonotype has only a few counts. The chain links TRBV5-5 to TRBJ2-7; either TRBD1 or TRBD2 may supply D (5 bases each). V was clipped by 0 bases and J by 3 bases, with 13 bases between them. The CDR3 extends over 15 amino acids. Per the germline V gene, CDR1 is SGHKS and CDR2 is YYEKEE (reference sequence). The CDR3 reads CASSLDGTYRYEQYF. The CDR3 nucleotides are TGTGCCAGCAGCTTGGACGGGACCTACCGCTACGAGCAGTACTTC.

This clonotype has a count of ten or more. The chain combines TRBV20-1 with TRBJ2-5, with D unclear. The germline gives CDR1 DFQATT, CDR2 SNEGSKA (reference sequence). The CDR3 has 10 residues. Trimming left V 6 bases short and J 4 bases short, with 6 bases between. In nucleotides, the CDR3 is TGCAGTGCCGTTGCAGAGACCCAGTACTTC. Residues: CSAVAETQYF.

This clonotype was seen at least ten times. The chain uses TRBV5-4 and TRBJ2-2; TRBD2 aligns across 10 bases. Per the germline V gene, CDR1 is SGHNT and CDR2 is YYREEE (reference sequence). The CDR3 totals 16 residues. With V trimmed by 1 base and J by 5 bases, 5 bases remained unmatched. The CDR3 nucleotides read TGTGCCAGCAGCTTGAGTAGCGGGGGGAGAACCGGGGAGCTGTTTTTT. Protein sequence: CASSLSSGGRTGELFF.